This is a list of T cell receptor beta chains from one sample in a study of T cell changes during pregnancy in multiple sclerosis. The repertoire was sequenced with immunoSEQ multiplex PCR; TCRdb's copy has only in-frame clones and lacks some. The sample lists about 51,000 clones; approximately 93% were seen once. Sequenced here: peripheral blood, sampled in the second trimester of pregnancy. The receptors were sampled from a female donor with multiple sclerosis, enrolled in a pregnancy study. Each CDR3 is given with its conserved first and last residue. The D gene is left open where the match is weak. Expanded clones get a size class; other rows say once, few or many, or leave the size out.

J	V	size	D	DNA	CDR3
TRBJ2-3	TRBV27	-	-	TGTGCCAGCAGTTTAATTAGCTCATCAGATACGCAGTATTTT	CASSLISSSDTQYF
TRBJ2-5	TRBV2	-	TRBD2	TGTGCCAGCAGTGAAGTGGCGTCTAGCGGGTCCGAGACCCAGTACTTC	CASSEVASSGSETQYF
TRBJ2-3	TRBV18	-	-	TGTGCCAGCTCACCACCGGCCAGGGATACGCAGTATTTT	CASSPPARDTQYF
TRBJ1-1	TRBV10-3	-	-	TGTGCCATCAGTGAGTTTCCAGGGAACACTGAAGCTTTCTTT	CAISEFPGNTEAFF
TRBJ2-7	TRBV19	-	-	TGTGCCAGTAGTATCGGTTGGCGGGGGCTGGACTACGAGCAGTACTTC	CASSIGWRGLDYEQYF
TRBJ1-2	TRBV2	-	-	TGTGCCAGCTATGGAGGGGGGGGGCCCCGGCGAGGCTACACCTTC	CASYGGGGPRRGYTF
TRBJ2-1	TRBV27	-	-	TGTGCCAGCAGTTTAGCGGGACTCAATGAGCAGTTCTTC	CASSLAGLNEQFF
TRBJ2-5	TRBV7-2	once	TRBD2	TGTGCCAGCAGCCCCCCTCCGGGGGGGCAGGGAGAGACCCAGTACTTC	CASSPPPGGQGETQYF
TRBJ2-2	TRBV6-5	-	TRBD2	TGTGCCAGCAGCCGGACTAGCGAGAACACCGGGGAGCTGTTTTTT	CASSRTSENTGELFF
TRBJ1-2	TRBV30	-	TRBD1	TGTGCCTGGAGTGCCCCGACAGGGTACTATGGCTACACCTTC	CAWSAPTGYYGYTF
TRBJ2-3	TRBV2	-	TRBD1	TGTGCCAGCAAAGAGGGACAGGGGGCAACAGATACGCAGTATTTT	CASKEGQGATDTQYF
TRBJ2-1	TRBV27	once	TRBD2	TGTGCCAGCAGTTCCCCCTCACTAGCGGGGGGTGCGGAGCAGTTCTTC	CASSSPSLAGGAEQFF
TRBJ1-3	TRBV19	once	-	TGTGCCAGTAGTTGGTTCGGGGGAAACACCATATATTTT	CASSWFGGNTIYF
TRBJ1-1	TRBV11-2	-	TRBD1	TGTGCCAGCAGCTCGGGACAGGGGTACACTGAAGCTTTCTTT	CASSSGQGYTEAFF
TRBJ2-7	TRBV7-3	-	TRBD1	TGTGCCAGCAGCTCCCCCCTAGCAAAGGGGGCTTCCGAGCAGTACTTC	CASSSPLAKGASEQYF
TRBJ2-1	TRBV7-2	-	TRBD2	TGTGCCAGCAGCGCCAAGCCGGGACTAGCGGGAGCGGGGGAGCAGTTCTTC	CASSAKPGLAGAGEQFF
TRBJ1-2	TRBV28	-	-	TGTGCCAGCAGCGAAGACAGGAGTTATGGCTACACCTTC	CASSEDRSYGYTF
TRBJ1-1	TRBV25-1	-	TRBD1	TGTGCCAGCAGTGGATCCGCCGGGGACAGGGACACTGAAGCTTTCTTT	CASSGSAGDRDTEAFF
TRBJ2-5	TRBV6-1	-	TRBD2	TGTGCCAGCAGTGGACTAGCGGGAAAAGAGACCCAGTACTTC	CASSGLAGKETQYF
TRBJ1-1	TRBV9	-	-	TGTGCCAGCAGCACGGGTGGACAGTATCCCGAAGCTTTCTTT	CASSTGGQYPEAFF
TRBJ1-4	TRBV27	-	TRBD1	TGTGCCAGCAGTTCCGGACAGGGGGCGAATGAAAAACTGTTTTTT	CASSSGQGANEKLFF
TRBJ2-7	TRBV5-1	-	-	TGCGCCAGCAGCTTGGGCGGGGTTGACGAGCAGTACTTC	CASSLGGVDEQYF
TRBJ2-7	TRBV5-4	-	-	TGTGCCAGCAGCGTAGGACAGTACGAGCAGTACTTC	CASSVGQYEQYF
TRBJ2-1	TRBV30	-	TRBD2	TGTGCCTGGGGAAGGACTAGCGCGTACAATGAGCAGTTCTTC	CAWGRTSAYNEQFF
TRBJ2-7	TRBV9	-	TRBD2	TGTGCCAGCAGCCCCGGGGAGGGTTTGTCCTACGAGCAGTACTTC	CASSPGEGLSYEQYF
TRBJ2-4	TRBV7-2	-	TRBD1	TGTGCCAGCAGCGCAACAGGGGGCAAAAACATTCAGTACTTC	CASSATGGKNIQYF
TRBJ2-1	TRBV14	-	-	TGTGCCAGCAGCCAAGTCAGTATTTATGAGCAGTTCTTC	CASSQVSIYEQFF
TRBJ2-1	TRBV7-2	once	-	TGTGCCAGCAGCTCCACCTTAATAGCGGAGGCCTACAATGAGCAGTTCTTC	CASSSTLIAEAYNEQFF
TRBJ2-1	TRBV5-1	-	-	TGCGCCAGCAGCTTGAACCGCCGCCTTACAAATGAGCAGTTCTTC	CASSLNRRLTNEQFF
TRBJ2-3	TRBV11-3	-	-	TGTGCCAGCAGCCCGGGGATTCCCACAGATACGCAGTATTTT	CASSPGIPTDTQYF
TRBJ2-7	TRBV11-3	-	TRBD1	TGTGCCAGCAGCTTAGAGGACCCCGGACAGGCCCACGAGCAGTACTTC	CASSLEDPGQAHEQYF